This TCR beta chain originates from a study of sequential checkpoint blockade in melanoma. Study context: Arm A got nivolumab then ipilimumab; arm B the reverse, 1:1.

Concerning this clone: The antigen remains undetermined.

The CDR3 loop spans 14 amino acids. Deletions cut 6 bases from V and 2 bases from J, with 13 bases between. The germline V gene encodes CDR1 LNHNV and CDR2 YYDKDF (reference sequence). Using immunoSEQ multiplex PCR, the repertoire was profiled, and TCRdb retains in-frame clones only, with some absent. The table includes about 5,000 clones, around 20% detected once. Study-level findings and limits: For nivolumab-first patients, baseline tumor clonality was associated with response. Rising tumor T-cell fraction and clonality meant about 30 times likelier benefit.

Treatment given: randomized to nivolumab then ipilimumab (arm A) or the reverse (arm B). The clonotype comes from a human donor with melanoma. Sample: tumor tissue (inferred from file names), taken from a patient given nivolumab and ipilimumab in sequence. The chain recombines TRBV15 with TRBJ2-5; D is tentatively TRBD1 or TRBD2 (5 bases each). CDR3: CATRLGPRQETQYF. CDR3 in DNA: TGTGCCACCAGGTTGGGACCGCGTCAAGAGACCCAGTACTTC.